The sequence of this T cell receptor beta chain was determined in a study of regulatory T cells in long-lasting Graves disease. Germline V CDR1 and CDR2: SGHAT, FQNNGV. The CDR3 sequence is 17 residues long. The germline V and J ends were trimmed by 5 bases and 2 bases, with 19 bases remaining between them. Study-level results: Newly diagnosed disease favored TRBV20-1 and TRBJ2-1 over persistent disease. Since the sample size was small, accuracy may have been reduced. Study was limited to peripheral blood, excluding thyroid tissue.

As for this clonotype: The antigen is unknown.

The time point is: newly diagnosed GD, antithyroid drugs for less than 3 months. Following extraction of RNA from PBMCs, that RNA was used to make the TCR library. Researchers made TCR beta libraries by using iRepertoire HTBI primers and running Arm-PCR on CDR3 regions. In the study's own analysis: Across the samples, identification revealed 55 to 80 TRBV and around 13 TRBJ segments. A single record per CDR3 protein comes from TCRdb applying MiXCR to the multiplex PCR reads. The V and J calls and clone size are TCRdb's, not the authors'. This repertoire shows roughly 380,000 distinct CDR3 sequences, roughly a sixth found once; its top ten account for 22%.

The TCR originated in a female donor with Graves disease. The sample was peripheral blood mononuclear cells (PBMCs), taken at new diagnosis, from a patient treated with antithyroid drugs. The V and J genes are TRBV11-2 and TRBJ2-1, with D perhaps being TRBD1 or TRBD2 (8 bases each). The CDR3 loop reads CASSAGGGGLPYNEQFF. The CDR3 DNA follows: TGTGCCAGCAGCGCAGGGGGCGGGGGGCTTCCCTACAATGAGCAGTTCTTC.